This passage covers 14 T cell receptor beta chains from one sample sequenced in a study of chemoradiotherapy in HPV16-positive cancers (dated by TCRdb to 2022 to 2024). The method was the immunoSEQ multiplex PCR assay. TCRdb holds this immuneACCESS table with in-frame rearrangements only. Some clones are missing; in checked studies, unresolved V genes explain under half, and the rest has no known cause. This sample comprises about 66,000 clones, roughly 86% of them detected only once. 3.5% to 4.5% of the sample comes from the top ten. The input for sequencing was blood, taken from a patient who underwent chemoradiotherapy. These TCRs come from a human donor with HPV-associated anogenital cancer.

The chain joins TRBV6-1 to TRBJ1-5, with D possibly being TRBD1 (5 bases). The CDR3 runs 18 residues. The ends were cut back, 2 bases at V and 0 bases at J, with 17 bases in the middle. Germline values: CDR1 MNHNS, CDR2 SASEGT. The DNA for the CDR3 is TGTGCCAGCAGTGAAAGGGGCAGGGAGTGGCGTAGCAATCAGCCCCAGCATTTT. Translated: CASSERGREWRSNQPQHF.

The CDR3 DNA follows: TGTGCCCTCGGGGCAGAGGGGTATCAGCCCCAGCATTTT. This sequence encodes CALGAEGYQPQHF. The V call is TRBV28, the J call TRBJ1-5; possibly TRBD1 for D (5 bases). The V end was cut by 11 bases, the J end by 5 bases, with 16 bases between. The CDR3 sequence is 13 residues long. Germline V gene sequence: CDR1 MDHEN, CDR2 SYDVKM.

This clone was counted only a few times. The J gene is TRBJ1-1, the V gene TRBV7-9; D is ambiguous. Germline V CDR1 and CDR2: SEHNR, FQNEAQ (reference sequence). Between the trimmed V and J ends, which lost 4 bases and 6 bases, there was a span of 9 bases. The CDR3 runs 12 residues. This chain's CDR3 is CASSSKIPEAFF. The CDR3 nucleotides are TGTGCCAGCAGCTCCAAAATCCCTGAAGCTTTCTTT.

The V and J genes are TRBV19 and TRBJ1-5, with a possible D match to TRBD1 (5 bases). CDR1 and CDR2 from the germline V gene are LNHDA and SQIVND (reference sequence). The length of the CDR3 is 15 residues. V shed 7 bases and J shed 0 bases, with 13 bases lying between them. The CDR3 here is CASKQGTNSNQPQHF. CDR3 nucleotide sequence: TGTGCCAGTAAGCAGGGAACAAATAGCAATCAGCCCCAGCATTTT.

This chain joins TRBV5-1 and TRBJ2-1; 8 positions match TRBD1. The CDR3 is 15 residues long. Germline CDR1 is SGHRS and CDR2 is YFSETQ. The V segment lost 0 bases and the J segment 4 bases; nucleotides outside the gene matches: 3. The CDR3, as DNA: TGCGCCAGCAGCTTGGGACAGGGGAAATACAATGAGCAGTTCTTC. Its protein product is CASSLGQGKYNEQFF.

Concerning this clone: Sequence at one end of the junction differs from germline and may be a read error. Other DNA variants within this sample encode the same CDR3. The gene calls are TRBV28 and TRBJ2-7; perhaps TRBD2 as D (7 bases). The CDR3 extends over 12 amino acids. Germline values: CDR1 MDHEN, CDR2 SYDVKM. CDR3 DNA: TGTGCCAGCAGTCTCGGTGGGGGCGGGGGCTTCTTC. Translating gives CASSLGGGGGFF. The full variable domain, rest sourced from reference TRBV28 and TRBJ2-7, is DVKVTQSSRYLVKRTGEKVFLECVQDMDHENMFWYRQDPGLGLRLIYFSYDVKMKEKGDIPEGYSVSREKKERFSLILESASTNQTSMYLCASSLGGGGGFFGPGTRLTVT.

This chain links TRBV6-5 with TRBJ1-6; D not certain. The CDR3 is made up of 15 amino acids. The germline CDR1 and CDR2 sequences are MNHEY and SVGAGI. Deletions cut 6 bases from V and 6 bases from J, with 15 bases between. CDR3 bases: TGTGCCAGCAGGCCTCCCTCTGCCGGTAATTCACCCCTCCACTTT. Translating it yields CASRPPSAGNSPLHF.

The chain uses TRBV5-8 and TRBJ1-6; weak D call: TRBD1 (5 bases). The V gene lost 5 bases and the J gene lost 13 bases, with 25 bases spanning the gap. Germline CDR1 SGHTS, CDR2 YDEGEE. This CDR3 has 16 amino acids. In nucleotides, the CDR3 is TGTGCCAGCAGGACTGGGGGGGAGGCCGCAATAATTCCCCTCCACTTT. This encodes CASRTGGEAAIIPLHF.

As concerns this clone: Distinct nucleotide sequences in the sample also encode this CDR3. The J gene is TRBJ2-2, the V gene TRBV19; TRBD1 matches 7 bases. CDR1 and CDR2 (germline): LNHDA, SQIVND (reference sequence). The trim removed 0 bases at V and 4 bases at J, leaving 8 bases unmatched. This CDR3 spans 17 amino acids. The CDR3 is CASSIDPAGGGTGELFF. The DNA of the CDR3 is TGTGCCAGTAGTATAGACCCCGCAGGGGGTGGCACCGGGGAGCTGTTTTTT.

V and J are TRBV9 and TRBJ2-2; a possible D gene is TRBD2 (5 bases). Deletions cut 5 bases from V and 6 bases from J, with 14 bases between. CDR3 size: 14 residues. Per the germline V gene, CDR1 is SGDLS and CDR2 is YYNGEE. The CDR3 sequence is CASSDLLGPGELFF. Here the CDR3 DNA reads TGTGCCAGCAGTGATTTACTAGGGCCCGGGGAGCTGTTTTTT.

This rearrangement joins TRBV13 to TRBJ1-2, with 8 bases fitting TRBD1. The CDR3 spans 14 residues. Trimming cost V 4 bases and J 8 bases; bases outside gene matches: 9. Looked up from germline, CDR1 is PRHDT and CDR2 is FYEKMQ (reference sequence). The CDR3 is CASSSTGETGGYTF. Here the CDR3 DNA reads TGTGCCAGCAGCTCGACAGGGGAAACTGGGGGCTACACCTTC.

The genes are TRBV19 and TRBJ1-1; possible D gene TRBD1, 5 bases. This CDR3 is 14 amino acids long. Trimming pared 5 bases from V and 1 base from J, leaving 11 bases between. The germline V gene has CDR1 LNHDA and CDR2 SQIVND (reference sequence). The CDR3 nucleotides read TGTGCCAGTAGTGCGGGCAGGGAGAACACTGAAGCTTTCTTT. It yields the protein CASSAGRENTEAFF.

The sample holds a few counts of this clone. This chain uses TRBV14 with TRBJ2-3; 10 bases are shared with TRBD1. The CDR3 extends over 15 amino acids. J gave up 6 bases and V 3 bases, and 6 bases lay outside the gene matches. Germline values: CDR1 SGHDN, CDR2 FVKESK. The CDR3 DNA is TGTGCCAGCAGCCAGACAGGGGGCGTTGCGGATACGCAGTATTTT. This gives the protein CASSQTGGVADTQYF.

The chain has TRBV7-7 and TRBJ1-2, with D maybe TRBD1 (5 bases). The germline CDR1 and CDR2 sequences are SSHAT and FNYEAQ (reference sequence). Trimming shortened V by 6 bases and J by 2 bases, and 16 bases separated the two germline ends. This CDR3 region has 15 residues. The DNA for the CDR3 is TGTGCCAGCAGTGAAACAGGTATTGGAAACTATGGCTACACCTTC. This sequence encodes CASSETGIGNYGYTF.